This is a list of T cell receptor beta chains from one sample in a study of human T cells and chemical hapten exposure. Via MiXCR, TCRdb re-called the RACE reads, giving one row per CDR3 protein. There are 95,000 to 100,000 distinct CDR3 sequences in the sample; around 12% occur only once, and approximately 2.1% lies in the top ten. The specimen was whole blood, collected in connection with sensitization to the hapten diphenylcyclopropenone (DPC). Receptors were obtained from a woman aged 40 to 55 with alopecia areata. Some clones in this sample may be carry-over from other donors' samples. Each CDR3 is given with its conserved first and last residue. The order of the fields is D gene, V gene, J gene, clone size, CDR3 protein, CDR3 DNA. D genes are given only for firm matches. Clone size is given for some rows only: seen once, a few or many times, or a class if the clone is expanded.

D: NA; V: TRBV20-1; J: TRBJ2-2; size: many; CDR3: CSAGLGARSTGELFF; DNA: TGCAGTGCGGGTCTCGGGGCCCGGAGCACCGGGGAGCTGTTTTTT
D: NA; V: TRBV28; J: TRBJ2-1; size: few; CDR3: CATTLAASYNEQFF; DNA: TGTGCCACCACTTTAGCGGCTTCCTACAATGAGCAGTTCTTC
D: NA; V: TRBV5-6; J: TRBJ2-5; size: few; CDR3: CASSLDGWTEKETQYF; DNA: TGTGCCAGCAGCCTGGATGGGTGGACAGAAAAAGAGACCCAGTACTTC
D: TRBD2; V: TRBV12-3/TRBV12-4; J: TRBJ2-2; size: NA; CDR3: CASSKTGTSFAGELFF; DNA: TGTGCCAGCAGTAAAACCGGGACTAGCTTCGCCGGGGAGCTGTTTTTT
D: NA; V: TRBV6-2/TRBV6-3; J: TRBJ2-2; size: many; CDR3: CASSYSTESSLSGDTGELFF; DNA: TGTGCCAGCAGTTACTCGACTGAATCTAGCTTGTCTGGCGACACCGGGGAGCTGTTTTTT
D: NA; V: TRBV4-3; J: TRBJ2-3; size: NA; CDR3: CASSQEPRRAGGQTYTQYF; DNA: TGCGCCAGCAGCCAAGAACCCCGGCGAGCAGGGGGGCAGACTTATACGCAGTATTTT
D: NA; V: TRBV7-6; J: TRBJ1-5; size: few; CDR3: CASSSTENQPQHF; DNA: TGTGCCAGCAGCTCAACGGAGAATCAGCCCCAGCATTTT
D: NA; V: TRBV19; J: TRBJ1-1; size: few; CDR3: CASRGAHSLNTEAFF; DNA: TGTGCCAGTAGAGGAGCACATTCCCTGAACACTGAAGCTTTCTTT
D: TRBD1; V: TRBV6-1; J: TRBJ1-6; size: NA; CDR3: CASSMTTGATNSSPLHF; DNA: TGTGCCAGCAGTATGACTACAGGGGCGACTAATAGTTCACCCCTCCACTTT
D: TRBD2; V: TRBV20-1; J: TRBJ2-1; size: few; CDR3: CSARDYSRLAGSNEQFF; DNA: TGCAGTGCTAGAGATTATTCTAGGCTAGCGGGAAGCAATGAGCAGTTCTTC
D: NA; V: TRBV11-2; J: TRBJ2-6; size: many; CDR3: CASSLNVGGYSGANVLTF; DNA: TGTGCCAGCAGCTTAAATGTGGGAGGTTACTCTGGGGCCAACGTCCTGACTTTC
D: NA; V: TRBV7-2; J: TRBJ2-5; size: few; CDR3: CASSSSETQYF; DNA: TGTGCCAGCAGCTCCTCGGAGACCCAGTACTTC
D: NA; V: TRBV2; J: TRBJ2-5; size: NA; CDR3: CASSQGPQETQYF; DNA: TGTGCCAGCAGCCAGGGCCCCCAAGAGACCCAGTACTTC
D: NA; V: TRBV6-2/TRBV6-3; J: TRBJ1-1; size: few; CDR3: CASTLGFGKVNTEAFF; DNA: TGTGCCAGCACTCTTGGATTTGGAAAAGTGAACACTGAAGCTTTCTTT
D: NA; V: TRBV7-3; J: TRBJ2-6; size: NA; CDR3: CASSPRGANVLTF; DNA: TGTGCCAGCAGCCCCAGGGGGGCCAACGTCCTGACTTTC
D: NA; V: TRBV2; J: TRBJ2-3; size: few; CDR3: CASSSLRSTADTQYF; DNA: TGTGCCAGCAGTTCACTGCGTTCCACAGCAGATACGCAGTATTTT
D: TRBD2; V: TRBV20-1; J: TRBJ2-3; size: many; CDR3: CSARDRREGPTDTQYF; DNA: TGCAGTGCTAGAGATCGGCGGGAGGGACCCACAGATACGCAGTATTTT
D: NA; V: TRBV2; J: TRBJ2-1; size: NA; CDR3: CASSFNMGRGGDEQFF; DNA: TGTGCCAGCAGTTTCAATATGGGCAGGGGAGGCGATGAGCAGTTCTTC
D: NA; V: TRBV20-1; J: TRBJ2-1; size: few; CDR3: CSARDRAGRYNEQFF; DNA: TGCAGTGCTAGAGATCGGGCGGGCCGCTACAATGAGCAGTTCTTC
D: NA; V: TRBV20-1; J: TRBJ1-2; size: few; CDR3: CSARQRNYGYTF; DNA: TGCAGTGCTAGACAGAGGAACTATGGCTACACCTTC
D: NA; V: TRBV19; J: TRBJ1-5; size: many; CDR3: CASSIAAVQHF; DNA: TGTGCCAGTAGTATTGCGGCGGTGCAGCATTTT
D: NA; V: TRBV6-1; J: TRBJ2-7; size: few; CDR3: CASSDYYEQYF; DNA: TGTGCCAGCAGTGACTACTACGAGCAGTACTTC
D: TRBD1; V: TRBV7-6; J: TRBJ2-2; size: NA; CDR3: CASSLWTGEVGELFF; DNA: TGTGCCAGCAGCTTATGGACAGGGGAGGTCGGGGAGCTGTTTTTT
D: TRBD1; V: TRBV27; J: TRBJ2-7; size: NA; CDR3: CASSRGDRGQKQYF; DNA: TGTGCCAGCTCACGAGGGGACAGGGGGCAGAAGCAGTACTTC
D: TRBD2; V: TRBV7-9; J: TRBJ2-7; size: many; CDR3: CASTKGGLSGTSGVRDEQYF; DNA: TGTGCCAGCACCAAGGGCGGGCTATCCGGGACTAGCGGTGTGAGGGACGAGCAGTACTTC
D: NA; V: TRBV6-1; J: TRBJ2-7; size: few; CDR3: CASSGSGIGPYEQYF; DNA: TGTGCCAGCAGTGGGTCAGGGATCGGGCCCTACGAGCAGTACTTC
D: NA; V: TRBV4-3; J: TRBJ2-3; size: NA; CDR3: CASNQVGADTQYF; DNA: TGCGCCAGCAATCAGGTTGGGGCAGATACGCAGTATTTT
D: TRBD1; V: TRBV11-2; J: TRBJ1-1; size: NA; CDR3: CASSREQGQPAEAFF; DNA: TGTGCCAGCAGCCGAGAACAGGGGCAACCCGCTGAAGCTTTCTTT
D: TRBD1; V: TRBV29-1; J: TRBJ1-2; size: many; CDR3: CSVGGGVYGYTF; DNA: TGCAGCGTTGGAGGGGGCGTCTATGGCTACACCTTC
D: NA; V: TRBV20-1; J: TRBJ2-7; size: few; CDR3: CSAIEGGYEQYF; DNA: TGCAGCGCTATCGAAGGGGGGTACGAGCAGTACTTC
D: TRBD1; V: TRBV29-1; J: TRBJ2-7; size: many; CDR3: CSAGTGGGEQYF; DNA: TGCAGCGCTGGGACAGGGGGCGGCGAGCAGTACTTC
D: TRBD1; V: TRBV6-2/TRBV6-3; J: TRBJ2-1; size: many; CDR3: CASSQTGTANNEQFF; DNA: TGTGCCAGCAGTCAGACCGGGACAGCCAACAATGAGCAGTTCTTC
D: TRBD2; V: TRBV24-1; J: TRBJ2-7; size: few; CDR3: CATSDSRGTSWYEQYF; DNA: TGTGCCACCAGTGACTCGCGGGGGACTAGCTGGTACGAGCAGTACTTC
D: TRBD2; V: TRBV7-6; J: TRBJ2-5; size: many; CDR3: CASSLERTSGRGQTQYF; DNA: TGTGCCAGCAGCTTAGAGAGGACTAGCGGGAGGGGGCAGACCCAGTACTTC
D: NA; V: TRBV20-1; J: TRBJ2-1; size: NA; CDR3: CSARPPDYLREQFF; DNA: TGCAGTGCTCGCCCCCCGGACTACCTACGTGAGCAGTTCTTC
D: NA; V: TRBV7-2; J: TRBJ2-3; size: NA; CDR3: CASSSRTTDTQYF; DNA: TGTGCCAGCAGCTCTCGGACCACAGATACGCAGTATTTT
D: TRBD2; V: TRBV23-1; J: TRBJ2-3; size: many; CDR3: CASSQSRTRFTDTQYF; DNA: TGCGCCAGCAGTCAATCAAGGACTAGATTCACAGATACGCAGTATTTT
D: NA; V: TRBV6-2/TRBV6-3; J: TRBJ1-5; size: many; CDR3: CASSYDLGRRNQPQHF; DNA: TGTGCCAGCAGTTACGATCTGGGTAGGAGGAATCAGCCCCAGCATTTT
D: NA; V: TRBV7-9; J: TRBJ2-1; size: NA; CDR3: CASSLAPSPNEQFF; DNA: TGTGCCAGCAGCTTAGCGCCTTCTCCAAATGAGCAGTTCTTC
D: TRBD1; V: TRBV4-2; J: TRBJ2-2; size: many; CDR3: CASSQETGQVTGELFF; DNA: TGTGCCAGCAGCCAAGAAACGGGACAGGTCACCGGGGAGCTGTTTTTT
D: NA; V: TRBV7-2; J: TRBJ2-6; size: NA; CDR3: CASSPQVFSGANVLTF; DNA: TGTGCCAGCAGCCCACAGGTATTCTCTGGGGCCAACGTCCTGACTTTC
D: TRBD1; V: TRBV7-2; J: TRBJ2-7; size: few; CDR3: CASSPGQGREQYF; DNA: TGTGCCAGCAGCCCGGGACAGGGCCGCGAGCAGTACTTC
D: NA; V: TRBV9; J: TRBJ2-3; size: few; CDR3: CASSVDGTPRVSYF; DNA: TGTGCCAGCAGCGTTGACGGGACACCGCGGGTTTCATATTTT
D: NA; V: TRBV5-1; J: TRBJ2-2; size: NA; CDR3: CASSPEGPGELFF; DNA: TGCGCCAGCAGTCCGGAGGGGCCCGGGGAGCTGTTTTTT
D: NA; V: TRBV6-6; J: TRBJ2-1; size: many; CDR3: CASSLLYNEQFF; DNA: TGTGCCAGCAGCCTTTTATACAATGAGCAGTTCTTC
D: NA; V: TRBV6-2/TRBV6-3; J: TRBJ2-1; size: NA; CDR3: CASSYGAPRNEQFF; DNA: TGTGCCAGCAGTTACGGGGCCCCAAGAAATGAGCAGTTCTTC
D: TRBD2; V: TRBV20-1; J: TRBJ2-5; size: NA; CDR3: CSAFSLGAGRGQYF; DNA: TGCAGTGCTTTCTCCCTAGGGGCGGGGAGGGGCCAGTACTTC
D: NA; V: TRBV6-2/TRBV6-3; J: TRBJ1-1; size: NA; CDR3: CASSYPFGGENTEAFF; DNA: TGTGCCAGCAGTTACCCCTTCGGGGGTGAGAACACTGAAGCTTTCTTT